These T cell receptor beta chains were read from a single sample in a study of sequential checkpoint blockade in melanoma. Libraries were prepared by immunoSEQ multiplex PCR; TCRdb keeps only in-frame clonotypes and omits some of them. In the table there are 15,000 to 20,000 clones, approximately 81% of which are singletons. This specimen consisted of CD8+ T cells sorted from blood (inferred from file names), obtained from a patient given nivolumab and ipilimumab in sequence. These receptors were collected from a human donor with melanoma. Each CDR3 is given with its conserved first and last residue. The D gene is left open where the match is weak. A clone size is listed for some rows: how often the clone was seen (once, few, many), or a class if it is expanded.

j_call cdr3_length v_call d_call clone_size cdr3_aa cdr3_nt
TRBJ1-4 17 TRBV5-1 . . CASSLAATGSWDEKLFF TGCGCCAGCAGCTTGGCCGCTACAGGGTCATGGGATGAAAAACTGTTTTTT
TRBJ1-2 14 TRBV7-9 . . CASSLNREERGYTF TGTGCCAGCAGCTTAAACCGTGAGGAAAGGGGCTACACCTTC
TRBJ2-7 17 TRBV27 . . CASSFLWAPQGSYEQYF TGTGCCAGCAGTTTTCTTTGGGCACCCCAGGGGTCCTACGAGCAGTACTTC
TRBJ2-3 15 TRBV6-4 . . CASSDSEEPTDTQYF TGTGCCAGCAGTGACTCGGAGGAGCCCACAGATACGCAGTATTTT
TRBJ1-1 13 TRBV9 TRBD1 . CASSGGQMDEAFF TGTGCCAGCAGCGGGGGACAGATGGATGAAGCTTTCTTT
TRBJ2-7 15 TRBV28 . few CASRLTGEGYSEQYF TGTGCCAGCAGGCTGACAGGTGAAGGTTATTCCGAGCAGTACTTC
TRBJ1-2 16 TRBV10-2 . once CASSESSVGASYGYTF TGCGCCAGCAGTGAGTCTTCGGTGGGGGCTAGCTATGGCTACACCTTC
TRBJ1-5 19 TRBV27 . . CASSPLEVVGVSSNQPQHF TGTGCCAGCAGTCCCCTCGAAGTGGTCGGGGTCTCTAGCAATCAGCCCCAGCATTTT
TRBJ1-2 15 TRBV5-1 . . CASSSVDRGIYGYTF TGCGCCAGCAGCTCCGTGGATCGGGGGATCTATGGCTACACCTTC
TRBJ1-1 10 TRBV19 . . CASSSGEAFF TGTGCCAGTAGCAGCGGTGAAGCTTTCTTT
TRBJ2-3 16 TRBV6-4 TRBD2 few CASSDGTSGGTDTQYF TGTGCCAGCAGTGACGGGACTAGCGGGGGCACAGATACGCAGTATTTT
TRBJ1-1 12 TRBV30 . . CAWSLGADEAFF TGTGCCTGGAGTTTAGGGGCGGATGAAGCTTTCTTT
TRBJ2-2 20 TRBV6-4 . . CASSDRVYRTAKRNTGELFF TGTGCCAGCAGTGACAGGGTATATCGGACAGCCAAAAGGAACACCGGGGAGCTGTTTTTT
TRBJ2-7 14 TRBV5-3 . . CASSRGAGFYEQYF TGTGCCAGCAGCCGAGGGGCGGGGTTCTACGAGCAGTACTTC
TRBJ1-3 17 TRBV12-5 . . CASGSPFFGGAGNTIYF TGTGCTAGTGGCTCACCCTTCTTCGGGGGAGCTGGAAACACCATATATTTT
TRBJ1-1 15 TRBV7-9 . . CASSLIESGNTEAFF TGTGCCAGCAGCTTAATCGAATCAGGGAACACTGAAGCTTTCTTT
TRBJ2-2 16 TRBV5-4 . few CASSHTRDWDDGELFF TGTGCCAGCAGCCATACCCGGGACTGGGACGACGGGGAGCTGTTTTTT
TRBJ1-1 15 TRBV9 . few CASSLYPVRNTEAFF TGTGCCAGCAGTTTATACCCCGTGAGAAACACTGAAGCTTTCTTT
TRBJ1-1 14 TRBV10-1 TRBD1 . CASSPTGGNTEAFF TGCGCCAGCAGCCCGACAGGGGGGAACACTGAAGCTTTCTTT
TRBJ2-7 11 TRBV9 . . CASGGDYEQYF TGTGCCAGCGGAGGGGATTACGAGCAGTACTTC
TRBJ2-7 11 TRBV27 . once CASSFAYEQYF TGTGCCAGCAGTTTCGCCTACGAGCAGTACTTC
TRBJ2-3 15 TRBV11-2 . . CASSFGQGSTDTQYF TGTGCCAGCAGCTTTGGGCAGGGTAGCACAGATACGCAGTATTTT
TRBJ2-7 15 TRBV15 TRBD1 . CATSRATGGPYEQYF TGTGCCACCAGCAGAGCCACAGGGGGTCCCTACGAGCAGTACTTC
TRBJ2-7 15 TRBV9 . . CASSVSASDSYEQYF TGTGCCAGCAGCGTATCAGCTAGCGACTCCTACGAGCAGTACTTC
TRBJ1-5 14 TRBV7-9 . few CASSTGPGGQPQHF TGTGCCAGCAGCACGGGGCCGGGGGGTCAGCCCCAGCATTTT
TRBJ1-2 14 TRBV28 TRBD1 . CASSLQGANYGYTF TGTGCCAGCAGTTTACAGGGGGCTAACTATGGCTACACCTTC
TRBJ1-1 11 TRBV25-1 . few CATGTSYEAFF TGTGCCACCGGGACAAGTTATGAAGCTTTCTTT
TRBJ2-7 15 TRBV7-2 . . CASSLRKGDAYEQYF TGTGCCAGCAGCTTACGGAAAGGGGATGCCTACGAGCAGTACTTC
TRBJ2-7 14 TRBV4-1 TRBD1 . CASSPRTGDYEQYF TGCGCCAGCAGCCCGCGGACAGGGGACTACGAGCAGTACTTC
TRBJ2-5 18 TRBV5-1 TRBD2 . CASSPYPGTSVNQETQYF TGCGCCAGCAGCCCATACCCCGGGACTAGCGTAAACCAAGAGACCCAGTACTTC
TRBJ2-7 15 TRBV27 TRBD2 few CASGLRSGSGNEQYF TGTGCCAGCGGCTTACGGAGCGGGAGTGGGAACGAGCAGTACTTC
TRBJ2-1 16 TRBV18 TRBD1 . CASSPASGQGLNEQFF TGTGCCAGCTCACCAGCCTCGGGACAGGGATTGAATGAGCAGTTCTTC
TRBJ1-3 19 TRBV30 . . CAWSVGTQFSPSSGNTIYF TGTGCCTGGAGTGTAGGGACACAGTTTTCTCCGAGCTCTGGAAACACCATATATTTT
TRBJ1-4 14 TRBV19 TRBD1 . CASSRGQGHEKLFF TGTGCCAGTAGTCGAGGACAGGGACATGAAAAACTGTTTTTT
TRBJ1-5 15 TRBV30 TRBD1 . CAIGGTGEDGQPQHF TGTGCCATCGGCGGGACAGGGGAGGACGGTCAGCCCCAGCATTTT
TRBJ1-2 14 TRBV5-4 . few CASSLGTGLYGYTF TGTGCCAGCAGCTTGGGTACAGGGCTCTATGGCTACACCTTC
TRBJ1-2 13 TRBV7-2 . . CASSLAGDYGYTF TGTGCCAGCAGCTTAGCCGGGGACTATGGCTACACCTTC